Given below is one T cell receptor (beta chain) in context. Sequencing was performed with immunoSEQ multiplex PCR; in TCRdb, only in-frame clones are kept and a portion is missing. This table holds roughly 120,000 clones, 93% found once. This entry is derived from a study of control samples from healthy donors and cancer patients. V shed 1 base and J shed 3 bases, with 10 bases lying between them. Germline CDR1 is SGHNT and CDR2 is YYREEE (reference sequence). The CDR3 spans 15 residues. What was sequenced was blood. The sequence came from a man aged 25-40 years in good health. The chain recombines TRBV5-4 with TRBJ2-2, with D perhaps matching TRBD1 (6 bases). CDR3 protein: CASSLTGTYTGELFF. In nucleotides, the CDR3 is TGTGCCAGCAGCTTGACCGGGACATACACCGGGGAGCTGTTTTTT.